These T cell receptor beta chains were read from a single sample in a study of shared clonotypes between healthy human individuals. Sequencing was performed with immunoSEQ multiplex PCR; in TCRdb, only in-frame clones are kept and a portion is missing. In the table there are over a million clones, approximately 80% of which are singletons. Sequencing was performed on memory CD4+ T cells from PBMCs. Receptor source: a man younger than 30 in good health. Some clones in this sample may be carry-over from other donors' samples. Each CDR3 is given with its conserved first and last residue. A D gene is named only where the DNA matches it firmly. Expanded clones are given a class, and other clones once, few, many or no size at all.

cdr3_nt cdr3_aa cdr3_length j_call v_call clone_size d_call
TGCGCCAGCAGCCAACCAAACAGGGGGCGCGATGAAAAACTGTTTTTT CASSQPNRGRDEKLFF 16 TRBJ1-4 TRBV4-1 many TRBD1
TGCGCCAGCAGCTTGGTGCTAGGGGCGGACACCGGGGAGCTGTTTTTT CASSLVLGADTGELFF 16 TRBJ2-2 TRBV5-1 . .
TGCGCCAGCAGCTCGGGGGACAGAGCTAACTATGGCTACACCTTC CASSSGDRANYGYTF 15 TRBJ1-2 TRBV5-1 few TRBD1
TGTGCCAGCAGCACGCTAGCGGGAGCCGGCGATGAGCAGTTCTTC CASSTLAGAGDEQFF 15 TRBJ2-1 TRBV25-1 . TRBD2
TGCGCCAGCAGCGCAGACAGGGGCAATGAGCAGTTCTTC CASSADRGNEQFF 13 TRBJ2-1 TRBV5-1 . TRBD1
TGTGCCAGCAGCTTAGTAGGCAGGGGAGGAAACACCATATATTTT CASSLVGRGGNTIYF 15 TRBJ1-3 TRBV7-2 . .
TGTGCCAGCAGCTTAGGGGGCTACGGCCCGGGGGAGCAGTACTTC CASSLGGYGPGEQYF 15 TRBJ2-7 TRBV11-2 few .
TGTGCCAGCTCCCGGACCCCGGCGGACTATGGCTACACCTTC CASSRTPADYGYTF 14 TRBJ1-2 TRBV27 . .
TGTGCCAGCAGCTTCGATGGCAACACTGAAGCTTTCTTT CASSFDGNTEAFF 13 TRBJ1-1 TRBV7-2 . .
TGCGCCAGCAGCTACGACAGCGGGGAGCTGTTTTTT CASSYDSGELFF 12 TRBJ2-2 TRBV5-1 . .
TGTGCCAGCCGGGACAGGGCCCTCCGGGAGACCCAGTACTTC CASRDRALRETQYF 14 TRBJ2-5 TRBV7-9 . TRBD1
TGTGCCAGCAGCTTAGGAACTAGCGGGAGTGGGGAGCAGTTCTTC CASSLGTSGSGEQFF 15 TRBJ2-1 TRBV7-9 . TRBD2
TGCGCCAGCAGTAGGGACGCGGACAATGAGCAGTTCTTC CASSRDADNEQFF 13 TRBJ2-1 TRBV10-1 . .
TGTGCCAGCAGTGAGATGACAGGGGTAGCATATAGTGAGCAGTTCTTC CASSEMTGVAYSEQFF 16 TRBJ2-1 TRBV6-4 . TRBD1
TGTGCCAGCAGTTTATCCTCAGCGGGATTATTATACGAGCAGTACTTC CASSLSSAGLLYEQYF 16 TRBJ2-7 TRBV28 . TRBD2
TGTGCCAGCAGCTCGGGGGGAGGGGCAGAGGGCACTGAAGCTTTCTTT CASSSGGGAEGTEAFF 16 TRBJ1-1 TRBV7-8 . .
TGTGCCAGCAGTTTTGGGGGGAGCAACTATGGCTACACCTTC CASSFGGSNYGYTF 14 TRBJ1-2 TRBV28 . .
TGTGCCAGCAGCTTGGGGGGACAGTTCGGGGAGCTGTTTTTT CASSLGGQFGELFF 14 TRBJ2-2 TRBV5-4 . TRBD1
TGTGCCAGCAGTTCAGGCAGGGGCTACTACGAGCAGTACTTC CASSSGRGYYEQYF 14 TRBJ2-7 TRBV28 . .
TGTGCCAGCAGCCTAAACAGGGTCCAAGAGACCCAGTACTTC CASSLNRVQETQYF 14 TRBJ2-5 TRBV5-4 few .
TGTGCCAGCAGTAGAGGCTTTCTTAATGAAAAACTGTTTTTT CASSRGFLNEKLFF 14 TRBJ1-4 TRBV28 . .
TGTGCCTGGAGTCCCCCGGACAAGCTATATGGCTACACCTTC CAWSPPDKLYGYTF 14 TRBJ1-2 TRBV30 . .
TGTGCCAGCAGTGAGGATTTGAACACTGAAGCTTTCTTT CASSEDLNTEAFF 13 TRBJ1-1 TRBV6-1 . .
TGTGCCAGCAGTTTGGGGCAGAACTACGAGCAGTACTTC CASSLGQNYEQYF 13 TRBJ2-7 TRBV27 . .
TGCGCCAGCAGCTCACAAGGGACATCCTACGAGCAGTACTTC CASSSQGTSYEQYF 14 TRBJ2-7 TRBV5-1 once .
TGTGCCAGCAGCGTCTCGGGTGTTCGCGTTGAAAAACTGTTTTTT CASSVSGVRVEKLFF 15 TRBJ1-4 TRBV7-9 once .
TGTGCCAGCAGCCGTAGCGGCGGTTTTGAGCAGTTCTTC CASSRSGGFEQFF 13 TRBJ2-1 TRBV14 . .
TGTGCCAGCAGCCAAAATGACGGGGGAGCTTTCTTT CASSQNDGGAFF 12 TRBJ1-1 TRBV4-2 . .
TGTGCCAGCAGTTACTATAACGGCGGGGCCTACAATGAGCAGTTCTTC CASSYYNGGAYNEQFF 16 TRBJ2-1 TRBV6-5 . .
TGTGCCAGTACCGCCCGTTATGGCTACACCTTC CASTARYGYTF 11 TRBJ1-2 TRBV19 . .
TGTGCCAGCAGCTCGGGGACAGATTACTATGGCTACACCTTC CASSSGTDYYGYTF 14 TRBJ1-2 TRBV5-4 many TRBD1
TGTGCCAGCAGTGGGACAGGGTCAGGCAATCAGCCCCAGCATTTT CASSGTGSGNQPQHF 15 TRBJ1-5 TRBV2 . TRBD1
TGTGCCAGCAGCTTGGTGGGGACTAACTATGGCTACACCTTC CASSLVGTNYGYTF 14 TRBJ1-2 TRBV5-6 . .
TGCAGCGTCCCCGGGGGGGATACGCAGTATTTT CSVPGGDTQYF 11 TRBJ2-3 TRBV29-1 . TRBD2
TGTGCCAGCAGCCCCGAAGGGAGGGACATTCAGTACTTC CASSPEGRDIQYF 13 TRBJ2-4 TRBV7-2 many TRBD2
TGTGCCAGCAGCTTCCAGGGGTCCCACGAGCAGTACTTC CASSFQGSHEQYF 13 TRBJ2-7 TRBV9 . .
TGTGCCAGCAGATTAAGTCCCTATCGGCCGAGACAGGGCTACAATGAGCAGTTCTTC CASRLSPYRPRQGYNEQFF 19 TRBJ2-1 TRBV7-8 . TRBD1
TGTGCCAGCAGAAAGCGGGAGGGCTCATTAGATACGCAGTATTTT CASRKREGSLDTQYF 15 TRBJ2-3 TRBV5-4 few TRBD2
TGTGCCAGCAGCCCCGGGACTAGCGGGAGTAGAGAGACCCAGTACTTC CASSPGTSGSRETQYF 16 TRBJ2-5 TRBV7-2 . TRBD2
TGTGCCAGCAGTGAACTTCCCGGGACTATTGGCACAGATACGCAGTATTTT CASSELPGTIGTDTQYF 17 TRBJ2-3 TRBV2 . TRBD2
TGTGCCAGCAGGGGAGCGGGAGTGGCAGATACGCAGTATTTT CASRGAGVADTQYF 14 TRBJ2-3 TRBV2 . TRBD2
TGTGCCAGCACCAGGACTAGCGGGAACACCGGGGAGCTGTTTTTT CASTRTSGNTGELFF 15 TRBJ2-2 TRBV7-2 once TRBD2
TGTGCCAGCAGCCCTGGTCCACTAGCGGAACTAGCCAAAAACATTCAGTACTTC CASSPGPLAELAKNIQYF 18 TRBJ2-4 TRBV13 . TRBD2